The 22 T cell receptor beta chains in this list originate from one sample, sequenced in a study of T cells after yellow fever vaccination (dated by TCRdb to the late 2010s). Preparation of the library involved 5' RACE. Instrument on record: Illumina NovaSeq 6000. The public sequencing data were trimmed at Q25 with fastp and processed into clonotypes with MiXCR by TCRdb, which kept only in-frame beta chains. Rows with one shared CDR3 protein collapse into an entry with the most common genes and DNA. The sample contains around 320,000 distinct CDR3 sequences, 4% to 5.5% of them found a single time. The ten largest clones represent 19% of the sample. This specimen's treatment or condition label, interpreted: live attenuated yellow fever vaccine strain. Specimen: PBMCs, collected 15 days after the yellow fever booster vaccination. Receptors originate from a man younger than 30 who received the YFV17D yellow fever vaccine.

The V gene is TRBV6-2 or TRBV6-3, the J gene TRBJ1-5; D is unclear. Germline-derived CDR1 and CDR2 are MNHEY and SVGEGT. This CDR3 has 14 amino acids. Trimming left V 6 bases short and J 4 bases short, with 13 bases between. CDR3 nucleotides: TGTGCCAGCAGCCTACAGCGGTGGAATCAGCCCCAGCATTTT. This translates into CASSLQRWNQPQHF.

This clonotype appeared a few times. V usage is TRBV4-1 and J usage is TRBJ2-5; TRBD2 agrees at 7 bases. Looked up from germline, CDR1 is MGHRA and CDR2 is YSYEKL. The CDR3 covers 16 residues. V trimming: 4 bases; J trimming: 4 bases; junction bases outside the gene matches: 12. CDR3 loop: CASSRSGLPPRETQYF. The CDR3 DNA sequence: TGCGCCAGCAGCCGATCGGGACTACCTCCGAGAGAGACCCAGTACTTC.

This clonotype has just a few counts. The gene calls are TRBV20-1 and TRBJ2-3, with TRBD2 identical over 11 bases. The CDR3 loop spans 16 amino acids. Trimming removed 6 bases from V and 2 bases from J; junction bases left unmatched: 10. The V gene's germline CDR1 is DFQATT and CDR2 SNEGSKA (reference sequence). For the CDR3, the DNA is TGCAGTGCAGTGAATTTAGCGGGGGGGGTCACAGATACGCAGTATTTT. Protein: CSAVNLAGGVTDTQYF.

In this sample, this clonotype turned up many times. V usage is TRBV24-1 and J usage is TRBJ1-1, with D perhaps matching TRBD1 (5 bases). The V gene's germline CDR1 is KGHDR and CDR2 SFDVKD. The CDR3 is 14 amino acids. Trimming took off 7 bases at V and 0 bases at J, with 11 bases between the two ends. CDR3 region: CATSSTALNTEAFF. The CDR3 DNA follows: TGTGCCACCAGCTCGACAGCCCTGAACACTGAAGCTTTCTTT.

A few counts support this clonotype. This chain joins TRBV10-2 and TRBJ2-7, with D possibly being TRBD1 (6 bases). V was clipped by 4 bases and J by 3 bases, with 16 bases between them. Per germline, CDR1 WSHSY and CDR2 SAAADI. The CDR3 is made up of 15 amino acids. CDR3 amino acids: CASSGARGQRYEQYF. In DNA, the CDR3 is TGCGCCAGCAGTGGAGCCCGCGGACAGCGCTACGAGCAGTACTTC.

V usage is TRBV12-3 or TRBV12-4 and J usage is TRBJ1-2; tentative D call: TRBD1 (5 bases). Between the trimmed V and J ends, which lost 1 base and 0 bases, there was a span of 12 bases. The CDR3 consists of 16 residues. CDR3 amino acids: CASSLVFKGSNYGYTF. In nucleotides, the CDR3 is TGTGCCAGCAGTTTAGTCTTTAAGGGGTCTAACTATGGCTACACCTTC.

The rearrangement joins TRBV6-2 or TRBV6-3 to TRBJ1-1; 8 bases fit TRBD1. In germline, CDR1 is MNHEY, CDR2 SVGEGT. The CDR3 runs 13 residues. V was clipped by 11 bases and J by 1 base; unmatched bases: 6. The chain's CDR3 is CAGGQGPNTEAFF. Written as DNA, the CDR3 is TGTGCCGGAGGACAGGGACCGAACACTGAAGCTTTCTTT.

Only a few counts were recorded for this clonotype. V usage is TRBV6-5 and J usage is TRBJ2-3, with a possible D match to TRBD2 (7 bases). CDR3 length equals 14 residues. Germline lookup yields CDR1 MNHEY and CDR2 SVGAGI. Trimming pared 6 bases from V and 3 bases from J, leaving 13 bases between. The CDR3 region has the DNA TGTGCCAGCAGAGGGCGGGGGCTTACAGATACGCAGTATTTT. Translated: CASRGRGLTDTQYF.

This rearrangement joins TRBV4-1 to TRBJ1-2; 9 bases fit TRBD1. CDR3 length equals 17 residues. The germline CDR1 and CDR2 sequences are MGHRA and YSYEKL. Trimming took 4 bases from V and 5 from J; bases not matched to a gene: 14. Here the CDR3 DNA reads TGCGCCAGCAGCCCTCGGACAGGGGACTTGCAATGGTATGGCTACACCTTC. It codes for CASSPRTGDLQWYGYTF.

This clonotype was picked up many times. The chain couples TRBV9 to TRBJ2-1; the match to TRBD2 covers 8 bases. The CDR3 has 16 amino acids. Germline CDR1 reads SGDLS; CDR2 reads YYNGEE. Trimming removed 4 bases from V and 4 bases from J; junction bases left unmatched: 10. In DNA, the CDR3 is TGTGCCAGCAGCCCAGGCGCGGGGGGCCAATACAATGAGCAGTTCTTC. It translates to CASSPGAGGQYNEQFF. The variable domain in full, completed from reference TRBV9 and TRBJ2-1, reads DSGVTQTPKHLITATGQRVTLRCSPRSGDLSVYWYQQSLDQGLQFLIQYYNGEERAKGNILERFSAQQFPDLHSELNLSSLELGDSALYFCASSPGAGGQYNEQFFGPGTRLTVL.

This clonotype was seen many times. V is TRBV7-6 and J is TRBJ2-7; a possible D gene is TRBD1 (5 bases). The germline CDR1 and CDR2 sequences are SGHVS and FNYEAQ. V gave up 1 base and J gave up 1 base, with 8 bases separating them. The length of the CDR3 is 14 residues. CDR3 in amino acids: CASSLEAGSYEQYV. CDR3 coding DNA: TGTGCCAGCAGCTTAGAGGCAGGGTCCTACGAGCAGTACGTC.

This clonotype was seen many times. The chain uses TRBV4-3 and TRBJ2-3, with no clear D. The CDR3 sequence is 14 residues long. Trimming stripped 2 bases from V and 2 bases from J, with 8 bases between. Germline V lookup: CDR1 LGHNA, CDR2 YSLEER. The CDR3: CASSQTRDTDTQYF. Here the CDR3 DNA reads TGCGCCAGCAGCCAAACTCGAGACACAGATACGCAGTATTTT.

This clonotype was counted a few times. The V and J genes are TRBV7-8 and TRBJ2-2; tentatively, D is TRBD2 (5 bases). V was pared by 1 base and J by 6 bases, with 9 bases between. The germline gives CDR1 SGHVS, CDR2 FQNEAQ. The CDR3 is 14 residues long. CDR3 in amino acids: CASSLVPSSGELFF. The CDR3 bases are TGTGCCAGCAGCTTAGTACCTAGCTCCGGGGAGCTGTTTTTT.

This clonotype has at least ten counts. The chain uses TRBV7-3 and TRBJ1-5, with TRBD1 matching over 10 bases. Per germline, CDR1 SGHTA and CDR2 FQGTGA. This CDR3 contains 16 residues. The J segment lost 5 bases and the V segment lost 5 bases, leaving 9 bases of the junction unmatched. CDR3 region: CASSPRQGAEDQPQHF. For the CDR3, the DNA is TGTGCCAGCAGCCCGCGACAGGGGGCGGAGGATCAGCCCCAGCATTTT. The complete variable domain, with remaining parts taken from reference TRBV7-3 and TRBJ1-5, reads GAGVSQTPSNKVTEKGKYVELRCDPISGHTALYWYRQSLGQGPEFLIYFQGTGAADDSGLPNDRFFAVRPEGSVSTLKIQRTERGDSAVYLCASSPRQGAEDQPQHFGDGTRLSIL.

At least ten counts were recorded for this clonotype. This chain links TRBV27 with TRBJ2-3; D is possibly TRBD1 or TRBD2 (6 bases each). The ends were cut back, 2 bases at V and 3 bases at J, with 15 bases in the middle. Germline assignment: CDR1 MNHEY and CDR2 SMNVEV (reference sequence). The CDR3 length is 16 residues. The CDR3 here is CASSLGVRGETDTQYF. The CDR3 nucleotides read TGTGCCAGCAGTTTAGGAGTGAGGGGGGAAACAGATACGCAGTATTTT.

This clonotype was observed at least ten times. This chain's CDR3 is CASMTQGGAFF. CDR3 sequence (DNA): TGTGCCAGCATGACACAGGGCGGAGCTTTCTTT. The V call is TRBV6-6, the J call TRBJ1-1, with D possibly matching TRBD1 (6 bases). The germline V gene has CDR1 MNHNY and CDR2 SVGAGI (reference sequence). This CDR3 is built from 11 residues. Trimming left V 7 bases short and J 10 bases short, with 13 bases between.

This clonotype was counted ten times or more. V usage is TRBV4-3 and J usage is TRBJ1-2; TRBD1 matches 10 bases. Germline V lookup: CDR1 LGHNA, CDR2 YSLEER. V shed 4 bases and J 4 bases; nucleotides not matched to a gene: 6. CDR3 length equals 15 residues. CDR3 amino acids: CASSRDRGLSYGYTF. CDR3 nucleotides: TGCGCCAGCAGCCGCGACAGGGGGCTAAGCTATGGCTACACCTTC.

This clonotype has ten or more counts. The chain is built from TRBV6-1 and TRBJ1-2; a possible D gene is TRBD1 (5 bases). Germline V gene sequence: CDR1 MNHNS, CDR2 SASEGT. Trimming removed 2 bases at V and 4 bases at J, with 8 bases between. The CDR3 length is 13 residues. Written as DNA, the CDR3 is TGTGCCAGCAGTGAATCGGGGGGCTATGGCTACACCTTC. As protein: CASSESGGYGYTF.

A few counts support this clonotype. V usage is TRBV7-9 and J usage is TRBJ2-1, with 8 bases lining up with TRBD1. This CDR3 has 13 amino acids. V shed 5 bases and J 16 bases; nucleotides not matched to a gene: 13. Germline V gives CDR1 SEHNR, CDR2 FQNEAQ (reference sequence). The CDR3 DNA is TGTGCCAGCAGCCAAAATACCGGGACAGGAAGTTTCTTC. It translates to CASSQNTGTGSFF.

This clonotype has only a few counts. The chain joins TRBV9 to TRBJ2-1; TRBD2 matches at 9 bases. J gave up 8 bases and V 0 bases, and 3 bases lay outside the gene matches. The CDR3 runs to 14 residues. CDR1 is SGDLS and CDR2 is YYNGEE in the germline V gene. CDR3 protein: CASSVGGGADEQFF. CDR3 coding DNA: TGTGCCAGCAGCGTAGGCGGGGGGGCTGATGAGCAGTTCTTC.

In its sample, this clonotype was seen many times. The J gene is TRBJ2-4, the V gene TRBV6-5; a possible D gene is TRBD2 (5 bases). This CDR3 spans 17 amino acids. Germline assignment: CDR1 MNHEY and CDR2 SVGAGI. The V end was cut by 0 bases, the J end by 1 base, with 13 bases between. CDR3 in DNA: TGTGCCAGCAGTTACTCGAGGGAGCGTGCGGCCAAAAACATTCAGTACTTC. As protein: CASSYSRERAAKNIQYF.

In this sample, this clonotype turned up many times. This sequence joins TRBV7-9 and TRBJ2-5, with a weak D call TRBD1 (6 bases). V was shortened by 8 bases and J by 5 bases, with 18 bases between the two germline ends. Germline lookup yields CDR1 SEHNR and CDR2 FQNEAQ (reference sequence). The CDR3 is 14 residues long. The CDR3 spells CASRFRAGVETQYF. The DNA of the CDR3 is TGTGCCAGCCGATTCCGCGCAGGGGTGGAGACCCAGTACTTC.